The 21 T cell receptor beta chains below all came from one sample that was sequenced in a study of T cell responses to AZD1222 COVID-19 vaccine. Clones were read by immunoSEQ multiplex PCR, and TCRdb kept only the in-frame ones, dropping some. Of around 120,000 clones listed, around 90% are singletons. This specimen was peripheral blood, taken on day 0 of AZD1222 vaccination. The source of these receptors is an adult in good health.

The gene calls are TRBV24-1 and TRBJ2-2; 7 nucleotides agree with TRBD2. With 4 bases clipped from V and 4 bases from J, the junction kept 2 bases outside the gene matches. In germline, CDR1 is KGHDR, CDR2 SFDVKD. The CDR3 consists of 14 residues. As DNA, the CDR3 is TGTGCCACCAGTGACCGGACTAGCACCGGGGAGCTGTTTTTT. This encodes CATSDRTSTGELFF.

The DNA of the CDR3 is TGTGCCAGCAGCCAGGGGGCCAAAAGCAATCAGCCCCAGCATTTT. The encoded protein is CASSQGAKSNQPQHF. The chain uses TRBV6-5 and TRBJ1-5; 8 bases align to TRBD1. Germline V gene data show CDR1 as MNHEY and CDR2 as SVGAGI. This CDR3 has 15 residues. Trimming at V came to 6 bases and at J to 1 base, leaving 5 bases not matched to a gene.

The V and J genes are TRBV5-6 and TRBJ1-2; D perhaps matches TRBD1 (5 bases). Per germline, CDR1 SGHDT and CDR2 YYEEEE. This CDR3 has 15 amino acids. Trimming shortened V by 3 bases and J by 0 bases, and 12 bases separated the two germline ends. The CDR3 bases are TGTGCCAGCAGCTGGGGCTTGACGGCTAACTATGGCTACACCTTC. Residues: CASSWGLTANYGYTF.

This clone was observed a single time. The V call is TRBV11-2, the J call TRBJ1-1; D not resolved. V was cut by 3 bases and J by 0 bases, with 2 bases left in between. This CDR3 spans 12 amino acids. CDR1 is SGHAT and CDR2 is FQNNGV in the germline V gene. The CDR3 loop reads CASSFLNTEAFF. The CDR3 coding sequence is TGTGCCAGCAGCTTCCTGAACACTGAAGCTTTCTTT. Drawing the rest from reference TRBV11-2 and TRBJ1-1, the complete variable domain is EAGVAQSPRYKIIEKRQSVAFWCNPISGHATLYWYQQILGQGPKLLIQFQNNGVVDDSQLPKDRFSAERLKGVDSTLKIQPAKLEDSAVYLCASSFLNTEAFFGQGTRLTVV.

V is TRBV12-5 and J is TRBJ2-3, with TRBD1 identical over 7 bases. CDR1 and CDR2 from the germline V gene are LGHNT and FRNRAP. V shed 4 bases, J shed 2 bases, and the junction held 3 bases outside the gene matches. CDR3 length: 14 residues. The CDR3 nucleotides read TGTGCTAGTGGTTGGGGACAGATCACAGATACGCAGTATTTT. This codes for CASGWGQITDTQYF.

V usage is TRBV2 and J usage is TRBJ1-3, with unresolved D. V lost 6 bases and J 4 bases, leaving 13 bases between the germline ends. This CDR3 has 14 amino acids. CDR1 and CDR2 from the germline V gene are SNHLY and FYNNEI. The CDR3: CASRLDPRGNTIYF. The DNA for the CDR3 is TGTGCCAGCAGACTGGACCCCCGAGGAAACACCATATATTTT.

CDR3 amino acids: CASSLLAGGNYNEQFF. CDR3 in DNA: TGCGCCAGCAGCCTATTAGCGGGAGGGAACTACAATGAGCAGTTCTTC. The chain carries TRBV5-1 and TRBJ2-1; 11 bases match TRBD2. CDR3 length: 16 amino acids. Germline CDR1 and CDR2: SGHRS and YFSETQ. V lost 4 bases and J lost 3; bases outside the gene matches: 6. The full variable domain, with the rest looked up from reference TRBV5-1 and TRBJ2-1, is KAGVTQTPRYLIKTRGQQVTLSCSPISGHRSVSWYQQTPGQGLQFLFEYFSETQRNKGNFPGRFSGRQFSNSRSEMNVSTLELGDSALYLCASSLLAGGNYNEQFFGPGTRLTVL.

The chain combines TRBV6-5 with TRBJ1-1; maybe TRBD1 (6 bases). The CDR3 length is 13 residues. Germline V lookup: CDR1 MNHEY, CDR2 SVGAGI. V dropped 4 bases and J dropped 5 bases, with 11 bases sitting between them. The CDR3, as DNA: TGTGCCAGCAGTTTTCAGGGGCGTACTGAAGCTTTCTTT. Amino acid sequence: CASSFQGRTEAFF.

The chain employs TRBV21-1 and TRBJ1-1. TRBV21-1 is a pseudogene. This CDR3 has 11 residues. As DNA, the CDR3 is TGTGCCAGCAGCAAAGGCACTGAAGCTTTCTTT. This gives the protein CASSKGTEAFF.

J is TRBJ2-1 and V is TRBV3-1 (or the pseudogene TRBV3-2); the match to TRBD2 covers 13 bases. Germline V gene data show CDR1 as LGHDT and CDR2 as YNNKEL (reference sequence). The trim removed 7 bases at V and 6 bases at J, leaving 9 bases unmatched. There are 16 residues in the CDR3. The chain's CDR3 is CASTPKGLAGTNEQFF. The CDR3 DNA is TGTGCCAGCACCCCAAAGGGACTAGCGGGGACCAATGAGCAGTTCTTC.

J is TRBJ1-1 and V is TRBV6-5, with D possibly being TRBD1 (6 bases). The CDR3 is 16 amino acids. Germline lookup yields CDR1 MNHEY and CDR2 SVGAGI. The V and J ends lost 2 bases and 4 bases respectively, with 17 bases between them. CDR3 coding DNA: TGTGCCAGCAGTTACACAGGGATTTATCGGATCACTGAAGCTTTCTTT. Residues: CASSYTGIYRITEAFF.

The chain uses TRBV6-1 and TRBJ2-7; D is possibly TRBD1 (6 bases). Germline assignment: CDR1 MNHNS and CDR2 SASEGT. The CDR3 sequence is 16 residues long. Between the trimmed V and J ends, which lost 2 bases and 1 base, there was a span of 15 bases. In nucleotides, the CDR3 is TGTGCCAGCAGTGAATCGTACAGGGAAGGATCCTACGAGCAGTACTTC. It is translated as CASSESYREGSYEQYF.

The CDR3 spells CSVDLQGNSYEQYF. The CDR3 bases are TGCAGCGTTGATTTACAGGGTAACTCCTACGAGCAGTACTTC. The chain joins TRBV29-1 to TRBJ2-7; TRBD1 is a possible D gene (6 bases). Germline CDR1 and CDR2: SQVTM and ANQGSEA. The V end lost 3 bases, the J end lost 0 bases, and 12 bases lay between the germline ends. This CDR3 comprises 14 residues.

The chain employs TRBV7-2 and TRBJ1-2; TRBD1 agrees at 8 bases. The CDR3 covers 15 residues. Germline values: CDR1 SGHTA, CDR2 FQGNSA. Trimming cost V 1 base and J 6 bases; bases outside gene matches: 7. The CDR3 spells CASSLDQGAYHGYTF. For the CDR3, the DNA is TGTGCCAGCAGCTTAGATCAGGGGGCTTACCATGGCTACACCTTC. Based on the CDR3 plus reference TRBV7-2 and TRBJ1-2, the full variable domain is GAGVSQSPSNKVTEKGKDVELRCDPISGHTALYWYRQSLGQGLEFLIYFQGNSAPDKSGLPSDRFSAERTGGSVSTLTIQRTQQEDSAVYLCASSLDQGAYHGYTFGSGTRLTVV.

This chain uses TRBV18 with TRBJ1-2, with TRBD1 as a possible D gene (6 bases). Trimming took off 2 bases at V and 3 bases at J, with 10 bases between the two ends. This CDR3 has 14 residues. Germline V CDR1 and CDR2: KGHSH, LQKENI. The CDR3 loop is CASSPGGADYGYTF. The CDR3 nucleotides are TGTGCCAGCTCACCAGGGGGCGCGGACTATGGCTACACCTTC.

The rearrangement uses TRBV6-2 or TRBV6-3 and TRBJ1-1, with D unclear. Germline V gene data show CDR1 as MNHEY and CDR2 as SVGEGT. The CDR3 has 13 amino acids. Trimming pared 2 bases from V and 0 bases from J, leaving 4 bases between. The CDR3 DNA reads TGTGCCAGCAGTTACGCTGTGAACACTGAAGCTTTCTTT. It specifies CASSYAVNTEAFF.

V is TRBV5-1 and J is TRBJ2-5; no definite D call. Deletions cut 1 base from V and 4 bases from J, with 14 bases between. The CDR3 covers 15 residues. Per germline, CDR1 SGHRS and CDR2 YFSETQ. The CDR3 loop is CASSLLSLLVETQYF. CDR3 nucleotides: TGCGCCAGCAGCTTGTTGTCACTGCTTGTAGAGACCCAGTACTTC. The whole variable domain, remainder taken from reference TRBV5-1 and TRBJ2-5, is KAGVTQTPRYLIKTRGQQVTLSCSPISGHRSVSWYQQTPGQGLQFLFEYFSETQRNKGNFPGRFSGRQFSNSRSEMNVSTLELGDSALYLCASSLLSLLVETQYFGPGTRLLVL.

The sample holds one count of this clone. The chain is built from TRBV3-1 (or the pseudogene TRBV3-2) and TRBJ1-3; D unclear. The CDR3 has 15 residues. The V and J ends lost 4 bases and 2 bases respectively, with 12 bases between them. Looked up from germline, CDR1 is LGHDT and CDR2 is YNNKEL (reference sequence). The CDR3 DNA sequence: TGTGCCAGCAGCCTACGAACTGTTACTGGAAACACCATATATTTT. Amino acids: CASSLRTVTGNTIYF.

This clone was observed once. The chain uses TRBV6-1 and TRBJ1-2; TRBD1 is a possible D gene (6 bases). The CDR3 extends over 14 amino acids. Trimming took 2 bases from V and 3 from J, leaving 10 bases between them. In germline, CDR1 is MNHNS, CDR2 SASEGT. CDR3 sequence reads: CASSERGADYGYTF. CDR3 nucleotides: TGTGCCAGCAGTGAAAGGGGGGCAGACTATGGCTACACCTTC.

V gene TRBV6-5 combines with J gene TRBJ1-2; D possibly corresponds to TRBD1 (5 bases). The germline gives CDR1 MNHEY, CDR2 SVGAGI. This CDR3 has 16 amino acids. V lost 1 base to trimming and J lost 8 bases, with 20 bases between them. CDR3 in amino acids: CASSYFNTGPTGGYTF. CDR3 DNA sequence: TGTGCCAGCAGTTACTTCAATACAGGCCCAACCGGGGGCTACACCTTC.

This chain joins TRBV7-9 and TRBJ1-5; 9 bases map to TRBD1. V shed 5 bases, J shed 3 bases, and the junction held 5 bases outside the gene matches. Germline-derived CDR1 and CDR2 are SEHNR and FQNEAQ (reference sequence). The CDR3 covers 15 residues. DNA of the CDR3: TGTGCCAGCAGCGTAGGGACAGGGATCAATCAGCCCCAGCATTTT. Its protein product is CASSVGTGINQPQHF.